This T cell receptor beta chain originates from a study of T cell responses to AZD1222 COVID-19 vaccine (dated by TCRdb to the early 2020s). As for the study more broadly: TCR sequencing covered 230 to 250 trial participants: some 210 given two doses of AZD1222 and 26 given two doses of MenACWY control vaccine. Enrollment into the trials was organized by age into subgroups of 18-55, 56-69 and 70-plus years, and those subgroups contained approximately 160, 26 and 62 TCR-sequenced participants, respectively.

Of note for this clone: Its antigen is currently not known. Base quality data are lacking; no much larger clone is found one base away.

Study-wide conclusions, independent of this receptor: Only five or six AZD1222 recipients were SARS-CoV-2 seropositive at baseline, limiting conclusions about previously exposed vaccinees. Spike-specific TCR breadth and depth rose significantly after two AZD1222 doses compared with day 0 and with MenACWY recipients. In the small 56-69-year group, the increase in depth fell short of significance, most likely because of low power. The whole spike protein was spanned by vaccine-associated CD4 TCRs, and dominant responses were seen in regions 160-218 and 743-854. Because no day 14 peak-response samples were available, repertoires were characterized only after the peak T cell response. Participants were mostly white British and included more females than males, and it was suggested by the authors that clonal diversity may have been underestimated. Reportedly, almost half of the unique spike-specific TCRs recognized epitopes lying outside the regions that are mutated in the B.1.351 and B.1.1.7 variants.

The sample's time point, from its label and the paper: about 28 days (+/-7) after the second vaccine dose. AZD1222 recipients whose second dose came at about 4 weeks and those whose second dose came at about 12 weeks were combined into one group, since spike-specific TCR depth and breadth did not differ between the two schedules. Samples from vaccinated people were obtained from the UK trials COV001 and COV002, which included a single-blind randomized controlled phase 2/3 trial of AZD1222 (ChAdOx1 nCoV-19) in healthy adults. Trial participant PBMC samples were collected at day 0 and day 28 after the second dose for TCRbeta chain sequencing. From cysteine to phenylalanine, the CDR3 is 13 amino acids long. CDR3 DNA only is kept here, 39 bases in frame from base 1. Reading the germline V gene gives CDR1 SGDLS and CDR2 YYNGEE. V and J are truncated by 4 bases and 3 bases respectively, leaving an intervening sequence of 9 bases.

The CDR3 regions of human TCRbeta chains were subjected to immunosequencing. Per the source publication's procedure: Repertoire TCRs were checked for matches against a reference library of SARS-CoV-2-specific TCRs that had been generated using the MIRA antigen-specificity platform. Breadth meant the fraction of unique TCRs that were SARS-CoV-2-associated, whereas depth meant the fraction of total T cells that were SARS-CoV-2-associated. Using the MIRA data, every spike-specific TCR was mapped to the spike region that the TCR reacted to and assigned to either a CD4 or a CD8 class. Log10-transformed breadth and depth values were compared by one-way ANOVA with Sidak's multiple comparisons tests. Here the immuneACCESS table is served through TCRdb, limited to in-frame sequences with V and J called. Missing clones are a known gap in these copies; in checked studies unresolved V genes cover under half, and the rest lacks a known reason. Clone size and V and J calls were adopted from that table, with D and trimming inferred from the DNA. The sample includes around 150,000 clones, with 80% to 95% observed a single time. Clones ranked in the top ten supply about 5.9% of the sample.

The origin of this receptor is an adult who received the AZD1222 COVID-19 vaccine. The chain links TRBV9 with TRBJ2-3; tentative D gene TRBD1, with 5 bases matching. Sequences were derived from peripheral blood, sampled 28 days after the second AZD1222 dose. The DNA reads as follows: TGTGCCAGCAGCCCCCAGGGAACAGATACGCAGTATTTT. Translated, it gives CASSPQGTDTQYF.